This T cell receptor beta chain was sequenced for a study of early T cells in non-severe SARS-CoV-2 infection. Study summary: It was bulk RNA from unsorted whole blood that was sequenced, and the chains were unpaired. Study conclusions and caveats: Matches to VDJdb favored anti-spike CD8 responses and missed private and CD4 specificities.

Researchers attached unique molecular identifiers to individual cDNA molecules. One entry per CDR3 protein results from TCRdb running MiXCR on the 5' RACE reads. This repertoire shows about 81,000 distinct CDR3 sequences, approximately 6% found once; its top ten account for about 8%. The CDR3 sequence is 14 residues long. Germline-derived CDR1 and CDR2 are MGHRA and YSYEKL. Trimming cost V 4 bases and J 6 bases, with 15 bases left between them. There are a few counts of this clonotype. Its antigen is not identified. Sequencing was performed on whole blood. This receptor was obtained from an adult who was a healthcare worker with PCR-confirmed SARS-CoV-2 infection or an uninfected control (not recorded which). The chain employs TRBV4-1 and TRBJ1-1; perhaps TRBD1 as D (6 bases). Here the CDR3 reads CASSRNREYAEAFF. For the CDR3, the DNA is TGCGCCAGCAGCCGTAACAGGGAGTACGCTGAAGCTTTCTTT.